This T cell receptor (beta chain) was retrieved from a study of shared clonotypes between healthy human individuals. Produced via immunoSEQ multiplex PCR; TCRdb's table is partial and in-frame only. The repertoire holds millions of clones, with over 90% as singletons. Whole-study results and caveats: Incompleteness in sorted-subset sequencing, despite large depth, was shown by rarefaction.

Trimming took 3 bases from V and 5 from J, leaving 13 bases between them. Germline CDR1 and CDR2: MDHEN and SYDVKM. This CDR3 is 15 amino acids long. In regard to this clone: The target antigen is unknown.

The rearrangement links TRBV28 to TRBJ2-2; maybe TRBD2 (6 bases). This receptor was identified in a man younger than 30 in good health. Some clones in this sample may be carry-over from other donors' samples. The sample comprised naive CD4+ T cells from PBMCs. This sample's subset: CD45RA+ positively selected. The CDR3 sequence is CASSFFMGGTGELFF. CDR3 DNA sequence: TGTGCCAGCAGTTTCTTTATGGGGGGTACCGGGGAGCTGTTTTTT.